Presented here are 23 T cell receptor beta chains from one specimen sequenced in a study of cytomegalovirus exposure and HLA in healthy donors. In the PCR, 60 Vbeta and 13 Jbeta primers were used. Generated by immunoSEQ multiplex PCR, the TCRdb table keeps only in-frame clones and is missing some. Among just over 150,000 clones listed, approximately 80% were seen once. The sequenced sample consisted of PBMCs. These receptors came from a man aged 18 to 30 in good health and CMV-seronegative.

This clone was seen a few times. The V gene is TRBV6-5, the J gene TRBJ2-5; tentatively, D is TRBD1 (5 bases). The V and J ends lost 6 bases and 1 base respectively, with 12 bases between them. Germline CDR1 reads MNHEY; CDR2 reads SVGAGI. The CDR3 has 14 amino acids. The CDR3 sequence: CASSFTGSQETQYF. The CDR3 DNA follows: TGTGCCAGCAGCTTTACAGGTTCCCAAGAGACCCAGTACTTC.

The gene calls are TRBV10-3 and TRBJ2-7, with D maybe TRBD1 (5 bases). This CDR3 is 12 amino acids long. V was pared by 8 bases and J by 3 bases, with 11 bases between. Germline lookup yields CDR1 ENHRY and CDR2 SYGVKD. The CDR3, as DNA: TGTGCCATCGGCGACAGCTACTACGAGCAGTACTTC. Translating it yields CAIGDSYYEQYF.

The CDR3 protein is CASSSMGQTNTGELFF. CDR3 nucleotides: TGTGCCAGCAGTTCCATGGGACAGACGAACACCGGGGAGCTGTTTTTT. The chain combines TRBV2 with TRBJ2-2, with TRBD1 identical over 7 bases. V lost 5 bases, J lost 0 bases, and 6 bases stayed unmatched. The CDR3 consists of 16 residues. CDR1 is SNHLY and CDR2 is FYNNEI in the germline V gene.

The rearrangement uses TRBV4-1 and TRBJ2-3; 8 bases line up with TRBD1. V lost 1 base, J lost 4 bases, and 7 bases stayed unmatched. The germline V gene has CDR1 MGHRA and CDR2 YSYEKL. This CDR3 comprises 16 residues. In DNA, the CDR3 is TGCGCCAGCAGCCAAGGTGCAGGGGGCCGGCCAGATACGCAGTATTTT. This encodes CASSQGAGGRPDTQYF.

The chain links TRBV6-6 to TRBJ1-4; D gene ambiguous. Between the trimmed V and J ends, which lost 0 bases and 4 bases, there was a span of 9 bases. Germline V gene lookup returns CDR1 MNHNY and CDR2 SVGAGI (reference sequence). This CDR3 contains 15 residues. The CDR3 reads CASSYSWGGNEKLFF. DNA of the CDR3: TGTGCCAGCAGTTACTCTTGGGGAGGTAATGAAAAACTGTTTTTT.

V usage is TRBV10-3 and J usage is TRBJ1-2, with no clear D. Trimming removed 0 bases at V and 2 bases at J, with 10 bases between. The CDR3 is 15 residues long. From germline, CDR1 is ENHRY and CDR2 SYGVKD. The CDR3 bases are TGTGCCATCAGTGAGTCGAGGCGGGAAAACTATGGCTACACCTTC. This encodes CAISESRRENYGYTF.

The V call is TRBV9, the J call TRBJ2-2; 13 bases align to TRBD2. CDR1 is SGDLS and CDR2 is YYNGEE in the germline V gene. This CDR3 region has 18 residues. With 0 bases clipped from V and 5 bases from J, the junction kept 7 bases outside the gene matches. CDR3 residues: CASSVAPTSGRDTGELFF. DNA of the CDR3: TGTGCCAGCAGCGTAGCCCCTACTAGCGGGAGGGATACCGGGGAGCTGTTTTTT.

This chain connects TRBV6-5 to TRBJ2-2, with a tentative D call TRBD2 (5 bases). The V gene's germline CDR1 is MNHEY and CDR2 SVGAGI. The CDR3 length is 15 residues. V was cut by 2 bases and J by 4 bases, with 11 bases left in between. The CDR3 DNA reads TGTGCCAGCAGTTACACGGGGTGGAGCACCGGGGAGCTGTTTTTT. This encodes CASSYTGWSTGELFF.

This clone was observed a handful of times. This chain uses TRBV21-1 with TRBJ2-7; TRBD2 was called by the table and not checked on the DNA. TRBV21-1 is a documented pseudogene. The CDR3 loop spans 16 amino acids. For the CDR3, the DNA is TGTGCCAGCAGCAAAGGGCGACTAGCGGTTGGTATCGAGCAGTACTTC. Protein: CASSKGRLAVGIEQYF.

V and J are TRBV7-2 and TRBJ2-3, with 11 positions matching TRBD2. The CDR3 runs to 16 residues. V lost 1 base, J lost 4 bases, and 4 bases stayed unmatched. Germline-derived CDR1 and CDR2 are SGHTA and FQGNSA. The CDR3: CASSLVLAGGADTQYF. The CDR3 DNA is TGTGCCAGCAGCTTAGTCTTAGCGGGAGGGGCAGATACGCAGTATTTT.

CDR3: CASRPDRGYGRQETQYF. The CDR3 region has the DNA TGTGCCAGCAGACCAGACAGGGGGTATGGGCGGCAAGAGACCCAGTACTTC. The chain couples TRBV28 to TRBJ2-5; 9 nucleotides match TRBD1. This CDR3 is built from 17 residues. V shed 6 bases and J 2 bases; nucleotides not matched to a gene: 13. Per germline, CDR1 MDHEN and CDR2 SYDVKM.

The CDR3 coding sequence is TGTGCCAGCAGTAAACAGGGGATCGGCACCGGGGAGCTGTTTTTT. Translating gives CASSKQGIGTGELFF. The V gene is TRBV2, the J gene TRBJ2-2, with TRBD1 identical over 7 bases. After removal of 5 bases from V and 4 bases from J, the junction contained 7 bases not matched to a gene. CDR3 length: 15 residues. CDR1 SNHLY and CDR2 FYNNEI come from the germline V gene. The full variable domain, its missing parts supplied by reference TRBV2 and TRBJ2-2, is EPEVTQTPSHQVTQMGQEVILRCVPISNHLYFYWYRQILGQKVEFLVSFYNNEISEKSEIFDDQFSVERPDGSNFTLKIRSTKLEDSAMYFCASSKQGIGTGELFFGEGSRLTVL.

The V call is TRBV6-5, the J call TRBJ2-3; D is unclear. This CDR3 has 15 amino acids. Germline V lookup: CDR1 MNHEY, CDR2 SVGAGI. V lost 0 bases, J lost 2 bases, and 9 bases lay in between. The CDR3 protein is CASSYSLGTTDTQYF. CDR3 coding DNA: TGTGCCAGCAGTTACTCGCTCGGTACCACAGATACGCAGTATTTT.

This clone was recorded only once. V and J are TRBV6-6 and TRBJ1-6, with 9 bases matching TRBD1. V trimming: 6 bases; J trimming: 8 bases; junction bases outside the gene matches: 8. In germline, CDR1 is MNHNY, CDR2 SVGAGI (reference sequence). The CDR3 consists of 15 residues. The CDR3 DNA sequence: TGTGCCAGCAGCTCCGGACAGGGGAGAGATTCACCCCTCCACTTT. Protein sequence: CASSSGQGRDSPLHF.

This clone appeared once. This rearrangement joins TRBV2 to TRBJ2-4, with a possible D match to TRBD2 (6 bases). There are 16 residues in the CDR3. V lost 0 bases, J lost 2 bases, and 11 bases lay in between. Germline V CDR1 and CDR2: SNHLY, FYNNEI. The CDR3 sequence: CASSEARGMTKNIQYF. CDR3 nucleotide sequence: TGTGCCAGCAGTGAAGCCCGGGGGATGACCAAAAACATTCAGTACTTC.

The chain couples TRBV28 to TRBJ1-6, with TRBD1 as a possible D gene (5 bases). The CDR3 runs 15 residues. Trimming removed 5 bases from V and 10 bases from J, with 18 bases in between. Germline V lookup: CDR1 MDHEN, CDR2 SYDVKM. The CDR3 is CASSTTGSGRSPLHF. The CDR3 DNA is TGTGCCAGCAGTACTACAGGATCCGGGAGATCACCCCTCCACTTT.

This clone was detected a few times. CDR3 in amino acids: CASSYRWDIPYEQYF. Written as DNA, the CDR3 is TGTGCCAGCAGTTACCGATGGGACATTCCCTACGAGCAGTACTTC. The chain combines TRBV6-5 with TRBJ2-7, with TRBD1 as a possible D gene (6 bases). V was pared by 2 bases and J by 2 bases, with 13 bases between. CDR1 is MNHEY, CDR2 SVGAGI, per germline. The CDR3 length is 15 residues.

This chain joins TRBV7-6 and TRBJ2-3, with D perhaps matching TRBD1 (7 bases). CDR1 SGHVS and CDR2 FNYEAQ come from the germline V gene. This CDR3 region has 16 residues. Trimming shortened V by 1 base and J by 7 bases, and 18 bases separated the two germline ends. The CDR3 DNA sequence: TGTGCCAGCAGCTTAGGACCCGGGTCAGGGGGGAATACGCAGTATTTT. It is translated as CASSLGPGSGGNTQYF.

The genes are TRBV7-2 and TRBJ1-5, with D possibly being TRBD1 (5 bases). The CDR3 spans 13 residues. Trimming stripped 4 bases from V and 5 bases from J, with 9 bases between. CDR1 is SGHTA and CDR2 is FQGNSA in the germline V gene. The CDR3 bases are TGTGCCAGCAGCTCCGCCAGGGATCAGCCCCAGCATTTT. Translation: CASSSARDQPQHF.

This chain joins TRBV18 and TRBJ2-2; 9 nucleotides agree with TRBD2. V lost 2 bases and J lost 7; bases outside the gene matches: 2. The length of the CDR3 is 14 residues. CDR1 is KGHSH, CDR2 LQKENI, per germline. In DNA, the CDR3 is TGTGCCAGCTCACCAGGGACTAGCATCGGGGAGCTGTTTTTT. Translation: CASSPGTSIGELFF.

This clone was counted a few times. The rearrangement uses TRBV28 and TRBJ2-2, with TRBD1 identical over 7 bases. J gave up 2 bases and V 4 bases, and 7 bases lay outside the gene matches. The CDR3 contains 16 residues. Germline V CDR1 and CDR2: MDHEN, SYDVKM. Here the CDR3 DNA reads TGTGCCAGCAGTTATCGACAGGGTACAAACACCGGGGAGCTGTTTTTT. Residues: CASSYRQGTNTGELFF.

The chain carries TRBV4-2 and TRBJ2-7, with 9 bases aligning to TRBD1. The CDR3 loop spans 14 amino acids. From germline, CDR1 is LGHNA and CDR2 YNFKEQ. V was pared by 6 bases and J by 4 bases, with 7 bases of the junction left unmatched. The CDR3 DNA sequence: TGTGCCAGCAGTTCCGGGACAGGGAAATACGAGCAGTACTTC. Amino acids: CASSSGTGKYEQYF.

This clone has a single count. This chain uses TRBV10-3 with TRBJ1-1, with D uncertain. From germline, CDR1 is ENHRY and CDR2 SYGVKD. Trimming cost V 3 bases and J 7 bases, with 15 bases left between them. The CDR3 loop spans 14 amino acids. CDR3 sequence reads: CAISDPADGSEAFF. CDR3 bases: TGTGCCATCAGTGATCCCGCGGACGGGAGTGAAGCTTTCTTT.